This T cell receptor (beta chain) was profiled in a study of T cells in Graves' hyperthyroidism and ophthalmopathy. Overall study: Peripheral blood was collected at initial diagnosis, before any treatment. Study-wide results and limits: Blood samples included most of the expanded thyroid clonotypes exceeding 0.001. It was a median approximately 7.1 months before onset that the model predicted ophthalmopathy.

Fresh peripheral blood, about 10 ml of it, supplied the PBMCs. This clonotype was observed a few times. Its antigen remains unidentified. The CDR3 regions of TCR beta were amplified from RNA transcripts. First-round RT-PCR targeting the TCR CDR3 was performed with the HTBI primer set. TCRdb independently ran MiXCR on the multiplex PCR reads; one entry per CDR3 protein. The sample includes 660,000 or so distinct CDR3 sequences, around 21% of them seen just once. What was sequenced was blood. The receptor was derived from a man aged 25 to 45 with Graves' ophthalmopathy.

The CDR3 region has the DNA TGTGCCAGCAGGTACTACGAGCAGTACTTC. Encoded protein: CASRYYEQYF. The chain uses TRBV2 and TRBJ2-7; D gene unclear. Germline CDR1 is SNHLY and CDR2 is FYNNEI. CDR3 length: 10 residues. Trimming pared 6 bases from V and 3 bases from J, leaving 3 bases between.